This is a list of T cell receptor beta chains from one sample in a study of blood T cell repertoires in COVID-19. Here immunoSEQ multiplex PCR was the method, and the copy in TCRdb shows in-frame clones only, minus some. The sample has 200,000 to 250,000 clones, 80% seen once. The source material was PBMCs or T cells enriched from blood (not recorded which). These receptors all stem from a middle-aged woman with acute COVID-19. The conserved cysteine and the conserved F or W are not part of the CDR3 here. The order of the fields is J gene, V gene, CDR3 protein.

>TRBJ1-5|TRBV24-1
ATSEPDRRRPQH
>TRBJ1-1|TRBV5-1
ASSLGQHTEAF
>TRBJ2-3|TRBV10-1
ASSGTGNTDTQY
>TRBJ2-5|TRBV18
ATRRTGQETQY
>TRBJ2-1|TRBV9
ASSASGDYNEQF
>TRBJ2-7|TRBV28
ASSFWRDPPPEQY
>TRBJ1-6|TRBV14
ASSPRQDSPLH
>TRBJ2-3|TRBV6-6
ASSPTGSSTDTQY
>TRBJ1-4|TRBV28
ASSQGRQGEKLF
>TRBJ1-2|TRBV29-1
SAREGMDYGYT
>TRBJ1-5|TRBV28
ASYSNSNQPQH
>TRBJ2-2|TRBV9
ASSVGPILDTGELF
>TRBJ2-3|TRBV7-3
ASSPRGSGGGTDTQY
>TRBJ1-1|TRBV4-1
ASSQDRFPFTEAF
>TRBJ1-6|TRBV7-9
ASSLLGGQGHSYNSPLH
>TRBJ1-5|TRBV7-6
ASSTSGQGNQPQH
>TRBJ1-3|TRBV5-6
ASSFEGGNTIY
>TRBJ1-2|TRBV18
ASSQGWDSYGYT
>TRBJ2-7|TRBV7-2
ASSQAGQPYEQY
>TRBJ2-3|TRBV27
ASRGTGAFTDTQY
>TRBJ1-6|TRBV9
ASSPAGAYNSPLH
>TRBJ1-2|TRBV27
ASSFQTGYGYT
>TRBJ2-1|TRBV4-1
ASSPGQDYNEQF
>TRBJ1-2|TRBV5-1
ASSLASSGYT
>TRBJ2-1|TRBV5-8
ASSLGHLSTELQF
>TRBJ2-7|TRBV5-1
ASSLSGGAYEQY
>TRBJ2-1|TRBV27
ASSFGGTEQF
>TRBJ1-2|TRBV6-6
ASSDRAGQGWYGYT
>TRBJ2-3|TRBV5-4
ASSLQGEDTQY
>TRBJ1-4|TRBV19
ASSIQRATNEKLF
>TRBJ2-7|TRBV28
ASSRSYEQY
>TRBJ2-1|TRBV10-3
AISDTSGSGNEQF
>TRBJ1-2|TRBV5-1
ASGPDGTKVYGYT
>TRBJ2-5|TRBV10-3
AISESVSGQGVYETQY
>TRBJ1-4|TRBV7-9
ASSSQGGGSLKLF
>TRBJ2-1|TRBV28
ASSFASGGPFNEQF
>TRBJ1-4|TRBV2
ASSEVWGGEKLF
>TRBJ2-5|TRBV7-8
ASSLGQLQETQY
>TRBJ2-2|TRBV19
ASSDRGDTGELF
>TRBJ1-4|TRBV5-1
ASSSGQTVTEKLF
>TRBJ1-5|TRBV28
ASSKTGSGNQPQH
>TRBJ2-4|TRBV6-4
ASSEWAGERNIQY
>TRBJ2-7|TRBV6-5
ASTPEGTGSYEQY
>TRBJ1-6|TRBV18
ASSRYQEGASYNSPLH
>TRBJ1-6|TRBV3-1/TRBV3-2
ASSQASTGNSPLH
>TRBJ1-5|TRBV18
ASSATTGGAVQPQH
>TRBJ2-3|TRBV5-1
ASSLRGVVADTQY
>TRBJ1-2|TRBV12-3/TRBV12-4
ASSLKQGSGYT
>TRBJ1-2|TRBV30
AWTGTGAGYT
>TRBJ1-5|TRBV7-3
ASSGRATGGRQPQH
>TRBJ2-2|TRBV6-5
ASNLYSSTGELF
>TRBJ1-6|TRBV12-3/TRBV12-4
ASRQRENSPLH
>TRBJ2-2|TRBV19
ASSAQTGSPGELF
>TRBJ1-6|TRBV6-5
ASKGQGPSPLH
>TRBJ2-2|TRBV9
ASSVDGGAGGTGELF
>TRBJ1-1|TRBV4-1
ASSQVRRVKRTEAF
>TRBJ1-3|TRBV2
ASTLRDRSSGNTIY
>TRBJ1-3|TRBV19
ASRMGTGSSGNTIY